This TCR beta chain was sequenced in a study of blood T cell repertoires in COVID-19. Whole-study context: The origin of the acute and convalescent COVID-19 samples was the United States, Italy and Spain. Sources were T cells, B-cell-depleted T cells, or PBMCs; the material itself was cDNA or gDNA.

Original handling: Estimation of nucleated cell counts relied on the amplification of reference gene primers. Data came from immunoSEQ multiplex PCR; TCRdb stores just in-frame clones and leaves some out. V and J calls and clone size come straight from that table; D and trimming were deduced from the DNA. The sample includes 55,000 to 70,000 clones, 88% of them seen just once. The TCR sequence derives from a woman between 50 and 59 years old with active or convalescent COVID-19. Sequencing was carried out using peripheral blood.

The CDR3 spells CASSFQREAYNEQFF. The CDR3 nucleotides are TGTGCCAGCAGCTTCCAGCGGGAGGCCTACAATGAGCAGTTCTTC. The rearrangement joins TRBV9 to TRBJ2-1; 9 bases align to TRBD2. The CDR3 extends over 15 amino acids. V dropped 4 bases and J dropped 2; count of bases not matched to a gene: 4. Germline V CDR1 and CDR2: SGDLS, YYNGEE.